The clone carrying this TCR beta chain appeared many times. This beta chain is a stray sequence in a library constructed for alpha chains; its clone size is not meaningful. Time point described: sample taken at primary tumor resection. Unsorted whole RNA samples from tumor, nontumor lung or frozen PBMC were sequenced. Donors were around 70 untreated early-stage non-small cell lung cancer patients. This specimen belongs to a study of spatial heterogeneity in lung cancer. TCRdb independently ran MiXCR on the 5' RACE reads; one entry per CDR3 protein. The sample includes around 13,000 distinct CDR3 sequences, over 5% of them seen just once. This clonotype was sampled from a human donor with early-stage non-small cell lung cancer. Source: lung tumor tissue, taken at surgery.

CDR3 in amino acids: CATSARGRDSSGNTIYF. Here the CDR3 DNA reads TGTGCCACCAGCGCCAGGGGTCGGGACAGCTCTGGAAACACCATATATTTT. The V and J genes are TRBV15 and TRBJ1-3, with TRBD1 matching 7 bases. Germline CDR1 is LNHNV and CDR2 is YYDKDF (reference sequence). Trimming cost V 5 bases and J 0 bases; bases outside gene matches: 10. The CDR3 consists of 17 residues.